The clone carrying this TCR beta chain was seen just once. This sample is part of a study of T cell responses to AZD1222 COVID-19 vaccine. Produced via immunoSEQ multiplex PCR; TCRdb's table is partial and in-frame only. The table shows about 84,000 clones, with 85% to 90% occurring only once. The germline gives CDR1 SGHNT, CDR2 YYREEE (reference sequence). V lost 0 bases to trimming and J lost 5 bases; unmatched junction nucleotides: 2. This CDR3 region has 14 residues. The chain is built from TRBV5-4 and TRBJ1-1, with 9 bases identical to TRBD1. The sample consisted of peripheral blood, taken on day 0 of AZD1222 vaccination. The receptor was isolated from an adult in good health. The CDR3 nucleotides read TGTGCCAGCAGCTTGGACAGGGGGCTTACTGAAGCTTTCTTT. This sequence encodes CASSLDRGLTEAFF.